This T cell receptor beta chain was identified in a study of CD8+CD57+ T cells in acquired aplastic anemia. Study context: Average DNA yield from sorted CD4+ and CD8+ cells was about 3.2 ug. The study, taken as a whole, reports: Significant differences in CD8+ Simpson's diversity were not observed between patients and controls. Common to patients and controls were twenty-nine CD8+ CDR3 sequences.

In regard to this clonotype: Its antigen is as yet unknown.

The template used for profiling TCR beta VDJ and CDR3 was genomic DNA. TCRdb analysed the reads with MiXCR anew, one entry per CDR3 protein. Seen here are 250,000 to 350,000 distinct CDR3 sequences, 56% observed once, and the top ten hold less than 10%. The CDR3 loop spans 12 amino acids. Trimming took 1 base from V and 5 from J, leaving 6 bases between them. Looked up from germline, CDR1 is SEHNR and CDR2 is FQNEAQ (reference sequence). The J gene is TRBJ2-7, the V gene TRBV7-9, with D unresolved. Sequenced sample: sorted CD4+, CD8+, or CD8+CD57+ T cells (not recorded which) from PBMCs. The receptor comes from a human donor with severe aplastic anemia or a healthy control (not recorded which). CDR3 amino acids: CASSLEGHEQYF. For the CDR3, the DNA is TGTGCCAGCAGCTTAGAGGGCCACGAGCAGTACTTC.